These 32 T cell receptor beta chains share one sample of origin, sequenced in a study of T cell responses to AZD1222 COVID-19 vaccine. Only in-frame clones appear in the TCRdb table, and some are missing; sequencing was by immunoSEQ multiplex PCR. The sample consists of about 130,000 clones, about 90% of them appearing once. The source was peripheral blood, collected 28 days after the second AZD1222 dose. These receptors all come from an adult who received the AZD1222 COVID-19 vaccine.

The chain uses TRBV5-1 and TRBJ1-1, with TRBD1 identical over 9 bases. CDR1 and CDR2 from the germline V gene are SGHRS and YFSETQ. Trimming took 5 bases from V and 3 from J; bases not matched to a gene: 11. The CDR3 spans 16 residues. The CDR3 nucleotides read TGCGCCAGCAGTTTCACCCGGACAGGGGTGGACACTGAAGCTTTCTTT. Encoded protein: CASSFTRTGVDTEAFF.

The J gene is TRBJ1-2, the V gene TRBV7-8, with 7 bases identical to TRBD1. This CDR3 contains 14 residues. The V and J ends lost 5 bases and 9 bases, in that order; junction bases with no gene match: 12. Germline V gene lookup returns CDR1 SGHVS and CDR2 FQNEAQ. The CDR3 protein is CASSTGDRKKRYTF. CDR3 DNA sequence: TGTGCCAGCAGCACCGGGGACAGAAAGAAGCGCTACACCTTC.

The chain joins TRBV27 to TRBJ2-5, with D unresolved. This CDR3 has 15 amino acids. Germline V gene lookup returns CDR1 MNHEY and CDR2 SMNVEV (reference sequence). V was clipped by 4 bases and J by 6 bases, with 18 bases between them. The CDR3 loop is CASSSGRKEPQTQYF. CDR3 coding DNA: TGTGCCAGCAGTTCCGGTAGAAAGGAACCGCAGACCCAGTACTTC.

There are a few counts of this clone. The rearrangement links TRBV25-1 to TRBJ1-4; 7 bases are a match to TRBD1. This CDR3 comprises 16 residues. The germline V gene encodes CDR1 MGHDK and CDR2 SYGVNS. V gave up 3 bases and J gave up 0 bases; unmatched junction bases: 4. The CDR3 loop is CASSEGTVATNEKLFF. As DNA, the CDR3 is TGTGCCAGCAGTGAGGGGACAGTTGCAACTAATGAAAAACTGTTTTTT.

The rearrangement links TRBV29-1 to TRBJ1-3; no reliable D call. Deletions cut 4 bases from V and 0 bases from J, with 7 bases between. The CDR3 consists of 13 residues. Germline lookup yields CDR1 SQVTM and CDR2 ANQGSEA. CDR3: CSVAGSSGNTIYF. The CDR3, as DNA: TGCAGCGTTGCCGGAAGCTCTGGAAACACCATATATTTT. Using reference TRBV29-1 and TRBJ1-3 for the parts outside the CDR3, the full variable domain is SAVISQKPSRDICQRGTSLTIQCQVDSQVTMMFWYRQQPGQSLTLIATANQGSEATYESGFVIDKFPISRPNLTFSTLTVSNMSPEDSSIYLCSVAGSSGNTIYFGEGSWLTVV.

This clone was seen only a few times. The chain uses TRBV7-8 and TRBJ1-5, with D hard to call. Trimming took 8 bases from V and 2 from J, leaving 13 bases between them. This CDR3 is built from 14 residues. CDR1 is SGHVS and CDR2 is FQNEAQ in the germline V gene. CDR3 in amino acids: CASRDRGGNQPQHF. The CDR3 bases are TGTGCCAGCCGTGACCGTGGGGGCAATCAGCCCCAGCATTTT.

CDR3 bases: TGTGCCAGCAGCCAAGACTCAGGCAGCCGTGGCTACACCTTC. It specifies CASSQDSGSRGYTF. This chain uses TRBV3-1 (or the pseudogene TRBV3-2) with TRBJ1-2; no clear D. V lost 0 bases and J 7 bases, leaving 12 bases between the germline ends. Germline V lookup: CDR1 LGHDT, CDR2 YNNKEL (reference sequence). The length of the CDR3 is 14 residues.

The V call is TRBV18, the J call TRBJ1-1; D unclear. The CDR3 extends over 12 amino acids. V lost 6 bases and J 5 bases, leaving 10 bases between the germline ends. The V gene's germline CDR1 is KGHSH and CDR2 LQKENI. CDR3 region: CASSSLGTEAFF. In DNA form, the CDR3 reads TGTGCCAGCTCGTCACTTGGGACTGAAGCTTTCTTT.

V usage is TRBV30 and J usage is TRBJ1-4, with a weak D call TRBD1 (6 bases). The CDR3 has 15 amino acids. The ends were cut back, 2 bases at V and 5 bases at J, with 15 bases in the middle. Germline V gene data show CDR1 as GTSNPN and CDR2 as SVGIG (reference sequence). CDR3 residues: CAWSPNTGLNEKLFF. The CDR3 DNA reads TGTGCCTGGAGTCCGAATACAGGGCTCAATGAAAAACTGTTTTTT. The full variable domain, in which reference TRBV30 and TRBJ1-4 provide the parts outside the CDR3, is SQTIHQWPATLVQPVGSPLSLECTVEGTSNPNLYWYRQAAGRGLQLLFYSVGIGQISSEVPQNLSASRPQDRQFILSSKKLLLSDSGFYLCAWSPNTGLNEKLFFGSGTQLSVL.

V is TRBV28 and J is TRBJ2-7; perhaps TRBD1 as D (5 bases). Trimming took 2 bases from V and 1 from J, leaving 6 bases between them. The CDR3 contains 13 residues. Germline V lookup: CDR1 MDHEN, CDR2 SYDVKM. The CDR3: CASSLTGSYEQYF. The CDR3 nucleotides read TGTGCCAGCAGTTTAACAGGTTCCTACGAGCAGTACTTC.

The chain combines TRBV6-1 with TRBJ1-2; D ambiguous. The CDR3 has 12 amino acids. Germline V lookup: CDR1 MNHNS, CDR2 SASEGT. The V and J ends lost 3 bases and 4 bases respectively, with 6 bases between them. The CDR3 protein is CASSDNSYGYTF. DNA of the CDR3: TGTGCCAGCAGTGATAACAGCTATGGCTACACCTTC.

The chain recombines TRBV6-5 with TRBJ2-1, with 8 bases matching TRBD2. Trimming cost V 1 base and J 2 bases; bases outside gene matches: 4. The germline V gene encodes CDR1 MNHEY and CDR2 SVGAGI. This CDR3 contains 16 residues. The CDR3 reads CASSYYSGTTYNEQFF. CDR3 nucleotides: TGTGCCAGCAGTTACTATAGCGGGACAACCTACAATGAGCAGTTCTTC.

CDR3 nucleotide sequence: TGTGCCAGTAGTATTGACATCTATGGCTACACCTTC. Translating it yields CASSIDIYGYTF. This chain connects TRBV19 to TRBJ1-2; no reliable D call. The length of the CDR3 is 12 residues. Trimming left V 3 bases short and J 4 bases short, with 6 bases between. Germline assignment: CDR1 LNHDA and CDR2 SQIVND (reference sequence). The complete variable domain, with remaining parts taken from reference TRBV19 and TRBJ1-2, reads DGGITQSPKYLFRKEGQNVTLSCEQNLNHDAMYWYRQDPGQGLRLIYYSQIVNDFQKGDIAEGYSVSREKKESFPLTVTSAQKNPTAFYLCASSIDIYGYTFGSGTRLTVV.

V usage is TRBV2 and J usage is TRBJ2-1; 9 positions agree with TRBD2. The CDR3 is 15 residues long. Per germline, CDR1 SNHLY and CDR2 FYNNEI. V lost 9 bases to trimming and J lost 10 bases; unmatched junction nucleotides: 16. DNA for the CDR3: TGTGCCAGTTCCCTCCGTGGCGGGAGGGCAGGCGAGCAGTTCTTC. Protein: CASSLRGGRAGEQFF.

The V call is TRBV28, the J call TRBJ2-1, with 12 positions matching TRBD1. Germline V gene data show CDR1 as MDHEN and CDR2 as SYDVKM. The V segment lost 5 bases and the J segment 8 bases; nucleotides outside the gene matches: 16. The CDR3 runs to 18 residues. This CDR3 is CASSDIRAGTGGLDEQFF. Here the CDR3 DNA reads TGTGCCAGCAGTGACATCAGAGCCGGGACAGGGGGCTTAGATGAGCAGTTCTTC.

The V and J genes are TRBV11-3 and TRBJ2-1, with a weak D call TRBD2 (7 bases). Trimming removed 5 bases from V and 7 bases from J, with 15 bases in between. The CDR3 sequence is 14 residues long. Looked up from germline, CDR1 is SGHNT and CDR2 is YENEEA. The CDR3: CASSPGGSQNEQFF. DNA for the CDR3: TGTGCCAGCAGCCCGGGGGGCTCCCAGAATGAGCAGTTCTTC.

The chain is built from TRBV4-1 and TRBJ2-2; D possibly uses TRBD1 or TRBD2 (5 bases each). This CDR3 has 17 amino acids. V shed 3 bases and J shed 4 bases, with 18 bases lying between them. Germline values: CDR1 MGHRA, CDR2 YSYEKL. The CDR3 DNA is TGCGCCAGCAGCCATGGTGCAGGGAGCCTGGGCACCGGGGAGCTGTTTTTT. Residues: CASSHGAGSLGTGELFF.

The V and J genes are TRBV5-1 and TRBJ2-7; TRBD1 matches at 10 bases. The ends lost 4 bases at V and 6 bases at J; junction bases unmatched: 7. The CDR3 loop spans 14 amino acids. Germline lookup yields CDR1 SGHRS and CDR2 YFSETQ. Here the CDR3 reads CASSPGQGLGEQYF. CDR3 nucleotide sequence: TGCGCCAGCAGCCCGGGACAGGGGCTCGGCGAGCAGTACTTC.

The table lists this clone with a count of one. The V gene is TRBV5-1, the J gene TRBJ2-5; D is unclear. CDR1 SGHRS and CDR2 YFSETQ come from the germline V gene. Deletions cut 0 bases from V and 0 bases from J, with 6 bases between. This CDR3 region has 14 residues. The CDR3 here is CASSLAPNQETQYF. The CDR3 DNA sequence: TGCGCCAGCAGCTTGGCTCCAAACCAAGAGACCCAGTACTTC.

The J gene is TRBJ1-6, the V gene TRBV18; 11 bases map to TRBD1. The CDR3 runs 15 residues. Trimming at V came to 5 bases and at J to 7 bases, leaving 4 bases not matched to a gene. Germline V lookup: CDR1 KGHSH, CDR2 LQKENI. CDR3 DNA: TGTGCCAGCTCATTGGGGACAGGGGGGAATTCACCCCTCCACTTT. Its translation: CASSLGTGGNSPLHF.

CDR3 loop: CASSDRTQPTGGYTF. The CDR3 coding sequence is TGTGCCAGCAGTGATCGGACACAGCCTACGGGGGGCTACACCTTC. The V call is TRBV6-1, the J call TRBJ1-2; maybe TRBD1 (5 bases). This CDR3 comprises 15 residues. From germline, CDR1 is MNHNS and CDR2 SASEGT. V shed 3 bases and J shed 8 bases, with 19 bases lying between them.

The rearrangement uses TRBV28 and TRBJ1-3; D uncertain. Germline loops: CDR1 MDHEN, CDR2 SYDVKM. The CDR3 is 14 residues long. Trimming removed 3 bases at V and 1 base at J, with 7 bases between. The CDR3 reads CASSFRRSGNTIYF. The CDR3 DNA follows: TGTGCCAGCAGTTTTCGGCGTTCTGGAAACACCATATATTTT.

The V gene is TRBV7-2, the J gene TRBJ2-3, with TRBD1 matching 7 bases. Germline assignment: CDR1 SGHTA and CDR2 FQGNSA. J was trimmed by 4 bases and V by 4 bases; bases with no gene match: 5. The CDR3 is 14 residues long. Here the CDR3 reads CASSSYTGADTQYF. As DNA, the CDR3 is TGTGCCAGCAGCTCATATACAGGGGCAGATACGCAGTATTTT.

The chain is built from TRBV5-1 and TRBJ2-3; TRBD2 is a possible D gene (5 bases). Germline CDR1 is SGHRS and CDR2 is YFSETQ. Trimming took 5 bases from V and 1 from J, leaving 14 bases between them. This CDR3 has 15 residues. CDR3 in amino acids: CASRVRGLGTDTQYF. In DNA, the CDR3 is TGCGCCAGCAGGGTTCGGGGTTTGGGCACAGATACGCAGTATTTT.

The CDR3: CASSHRPQGEGSPLHF. In DNA, the CDR3 is TGTGCCAGCAGCCACAGGCCACAGGGGGAAGGTTCACCCCTCCACTTT. The chain is built from TRBV3-1 (or the pseudogene TRBV3-2) and TRBJ1-6; 8 bases fit TRBD1. The germline V gene encodes CDR1 LGHDT and CDR2 YNNKEL (reference sequence). V lost 3 bases to trimming and J lost 9 bases; unmatched junction nucleotides: 10. CDR3 length: 16 residues.

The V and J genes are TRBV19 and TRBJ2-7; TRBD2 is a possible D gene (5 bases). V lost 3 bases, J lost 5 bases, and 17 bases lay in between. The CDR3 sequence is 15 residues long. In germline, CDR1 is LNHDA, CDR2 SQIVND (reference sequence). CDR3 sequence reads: CASSILWTPQDEQYF. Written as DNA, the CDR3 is TGTGCCAGTAGTATTCTATGGACTCCCCAGGACGAGCAGTACTTC.

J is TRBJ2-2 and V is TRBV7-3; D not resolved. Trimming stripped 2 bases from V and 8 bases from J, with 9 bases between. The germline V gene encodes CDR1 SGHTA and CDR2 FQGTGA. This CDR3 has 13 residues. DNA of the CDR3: TGTGCCAGCAGCTTATTGAGGTCGGGGGAGCTGTTTTTT. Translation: CASSLLRSGELFF.

For the CDR3, the DNA is TGCGCCAGCAGCGTGAACCCTCGGAGGGCCGGGACGCAGTATTTT. This sequence encodes CASSVNPRRAGTQYF. The J gene is TRBJ2-3, the V gene TRBV5-1; D possibly corresponds to TRBD2 (6 bases). V was clipped by 4 bases and J by 9 bases, with 21 bases between them. Germline assignment: CDR1 SGHRS and CDR2 YFSETQ. The CDR3 is 15 residues long.

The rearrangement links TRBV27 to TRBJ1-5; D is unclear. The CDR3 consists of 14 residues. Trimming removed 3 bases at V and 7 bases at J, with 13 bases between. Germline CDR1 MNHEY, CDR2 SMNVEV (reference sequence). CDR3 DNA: TGTGCCAGCAGTTTGTGGGGTGAAGGGCAGCCCCAGCATTTT. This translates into CASSLWGEGQPQHF.

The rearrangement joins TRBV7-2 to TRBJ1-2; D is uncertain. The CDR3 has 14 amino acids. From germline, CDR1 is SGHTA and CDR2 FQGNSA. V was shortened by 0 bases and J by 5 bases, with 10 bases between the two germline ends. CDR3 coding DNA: TGTGCCAGCAGCTTAGCGGCGGAGGCTTATGGCTACACCTTC. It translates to CASSLAAEAYGYTF. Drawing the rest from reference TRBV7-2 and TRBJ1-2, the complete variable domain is GAGVSQSPSNKVTEKGKDVELRCDPISGHTALYWYRQSLGQGLEFLIYFQGNSAPDKSGLPSDRFSAERTGGSVSTLTIQRTQQEDSAVYLCASSLAAEAYGYTFGSGTRLTVV.

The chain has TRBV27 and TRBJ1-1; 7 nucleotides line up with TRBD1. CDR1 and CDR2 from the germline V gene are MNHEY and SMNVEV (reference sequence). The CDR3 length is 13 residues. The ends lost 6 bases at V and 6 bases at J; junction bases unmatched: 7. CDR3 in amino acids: CASSQGGRAEAFF. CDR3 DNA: TGTGCCAGCAGCCAGGGGGGTAGGGCTGAAGCTTTCTTT.

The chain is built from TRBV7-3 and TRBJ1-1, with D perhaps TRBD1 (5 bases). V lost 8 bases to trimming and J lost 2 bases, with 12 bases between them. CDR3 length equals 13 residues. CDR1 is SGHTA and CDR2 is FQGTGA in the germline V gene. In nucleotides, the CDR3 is TGTGCCAGCGGGTTCGGGGGTAACACTGAAGCTTTCTTT. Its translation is CASGFGGNTEAFF.